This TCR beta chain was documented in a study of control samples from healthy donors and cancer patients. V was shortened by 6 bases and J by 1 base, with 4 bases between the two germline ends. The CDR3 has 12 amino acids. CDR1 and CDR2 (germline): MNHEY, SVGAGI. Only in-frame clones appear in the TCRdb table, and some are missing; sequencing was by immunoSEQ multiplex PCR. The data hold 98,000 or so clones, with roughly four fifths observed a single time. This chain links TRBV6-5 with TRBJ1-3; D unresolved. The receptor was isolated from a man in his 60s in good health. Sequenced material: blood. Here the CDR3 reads CASSYSGNTIYF. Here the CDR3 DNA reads TGTGCCAGCAGCTATTCTGGAAACACCATATATTTT.